This passage covers 28 T cell receptor beta chains from one sample sequenced in a study of cytomegalovirus exposure and HLA in healthy donors. The PCR used 60 Vbeta and 13 Jbeta primers. Profiling relied on immunoSEQ multiplex PCR, and the TCRdb table lists in-frame clones only, not all of them. The table has roughly 100,000 clones, 70% to 75% seen once. Sequencing input: PBMCs. The receptors come from a female donor in good health and CMV-seronegative.

This clone was seen only a few times. V and J are TRBV9 and TRBJ1-3; D remains ambiguous. The V end lost 4 bases, the J end lost 2 bases, and 7 bases lay between the germline ends. This CDR3 has 13 amino acids. The germline V gene has CDR1 SGDLS and CDR2 YYNGEE. CDR3 region: CASSPPAGNTIYF. CDR3 sequence (DNA): TGTGCCAGCAGCCCCCCAGCTGGAAACACCATATATTTT.

The chain is built from TRBV5-1 and TRBJ2-2, with TRBD2 matching over 7 bases. Germline V gene data show CDR1 as SGHRS and CDR2 as YFSETQ. Trimming removed 7 bases from V and 0 bases from J; junction bases left unmatched: 6. The CDR3 length is 15 residues. The CDR3: CASGPSGSNTGELFF. In DNA, the CDR3 is TGCGCCAGCGGTCCTAGCGGTTCGAACACCGGGGAGCTGTTTTTT.

The chain employs TRBV5-1 and TRBJ2-2; 11 nucleotides agree with TRBD2. The trim removed 2 bases at V and 4 bases at J, leaving 10 bases unmatched. This CDR3 contains 18 residues. CDR1 is SGHRS, CDR2 YFSETQ, per germline. CDR3 sequence: CASSFTTSGRTITGELFF. In DNA form, the CDR3 reads TGCGCCAGCAGCTTTACAACTAGCGGGAGAACTATCACCGGGGAGCTGTTTTTT.

The chain joins TRBV19 to TRBJ1-3; D gene unclear. Germline V gives CDR1 LNHDA, CDR2 SQIVND (reference sequence). Trimming removed 6 bases at V and 0 bases at J, with 12 bases between. The CDR3 is 15 residues long. CDR3 nucleotides: TGTGCCAGTAGGACTTCCTCGAGCTCTGGAAACACCATATATTTT. This gives the protein CASRTSSSSGNTIYF.

The rearrangement links TRBV30 to TRBJ2-2, with 7 bases lining up with TRBD1. The V gene end was trimmed by 8 bases and the J gene end by 7 bases; junction bases not matched to a gene: 10. This CDR3 contains 13 residues. Looked up from germline, CDR1 is GTSNPN and CDR2 is SVGIG (reference sequence). The CDR3 nucleotides read TGTGCCGGCGACAGGGATAAGGACGGGGAGCTGTTTTTT. This gives the protein CAGDRDKDGELFF. Together with reference TRBV30 and TRBJ2-2, the CDR3 gives the full variable domain: SQTIHQWPATLVQPVGSPLSLECTVEGTSNPNLYWYRQAAGRGLQLLFYSVGIGQISSEVPQNLSASRPQDRQFILSSKKLLLSDSGFYLCAGDRDKDGELFFGEGSRLTVL.

The chain combines TRBV2 with TRBJ2-2; D is unresolved. V lost 7 bases and J lost 1, with 7 bases in between. Germline CDR1 reads SNHLY; CDR2 reads FYNNEI. This CDR3 region has 13 residues. CDR3: CASNLRNTGELFF. CDR3 DNA: TGTGCCAGCAACCTCAGGAACACCGGGGAGCTGTTTTTT.

The V and J genes are TRBV10-3 and TRBJ2-1; D unclear. This CDR3 has 17 amino acids. Germline V CDR1 and CDR2: ENHRY, SYGVKD. V was clipped by 0 bases and J by 6 bases, with 18 bases between them. Here the CDR3 reads CAISESRATVLSNEQFF. CDR3 in DNA: TGTGCCATCAGTGAGTCGAGAGCGACGGTCCTGAGCAATGAGCAGTTCTTC.

This clone was seen only a few times. V is TRBV6-5 and J is TRBJ1-4; D unclear. The CDR3 totals 14 residues. Germline CDR1 and CDR2: MNHEY and SVGAGI. V lost 7 bases, J lost 8 bases, and 17 bases lay in between. DNA of the CDR3: TGTGCCAGCACCCTAGTACGGGGAGACGAAAAACTGTTTTTT. Translated, it gives CASTLVRGDEKLFF.

This clone was counted once. V gene TRBV27 combines with J gene TRBJ2-7, with 10 positions matching TRBD1. The V gene end was trimmed by 0 bases and the J gene end by 6 bases; junction bases not matched to a gene: 8. The CDR3 contains 16 residues. The V gene's germline CDR1 is MNHEY and CDR2 SMNVEV (reference sequence). The CDR3, as DNA: TGTGCCAGCAGTTTATCGAGGAGTTGGACAGGGGGCGAGCAGTACTTC. It is translated as CASSLSRSWTGGEQYF.

The J gene is TRBJ1-5, the V gene TRBV19, with a tentative D call TRBD1 (6 bases). V was trimmed by 10 bases and J by 5 bases, leaving 15 bases between them. CDR1 is LNHDA and CDR2 is SQIVND in the germline V gene (reference sequence). The CDR3 runs 13 residues. The CDR3 reads CATHGQRYQPQHF. In DNA, the CDR3 is TGTGCCACCCACGGACAGAGGTATCAGCCCCAGCATTTT.

The chain combines TRBV9 with TRBJ1-2; D may be TRBD1 (5 bases). Per the germline V gene, CDR1 is SGDLS and CDR2 is YYNGEE. This CDR3 comprises 18 residues. Trimming shortened V by 4 bases and J by 0 bases, and 22 bases separated the two germline ends. CDR3 DNA sequence: TGTGCCAGCAGCCCAAACCAGCGGGGCGGGGGAGCTAACTATGGCTACACCTTC. Translated, it gives CASSPNQRGGGANYGYTF. The variable domain in full, with the rest retrieved from reference TRBV9 and TRBJ1-2, is DSGVTQTPKHLITATGQRVTLRCSPRSGDLSVYWYQQSLDQGLQFLIQYYNGEERAKGNILERFSAQQFPDLHSELNLSSLELGDSALYFCASSPNQRGGGANYGYTFGSGTRLTVV.

The J gene is TRBJ2-4, the V gene TRBV5-1; a weak D match, TRBD1 (5 bases). Germline lookup yields CDR1 SGHRS and CDR2 YFSETQ. CDR3 length: 16 residues. V was trimmed by 0 bases and J by 0 bases, leaving 10 bases between them. CDR3 in amino acids: CASSLGGAVAKNIQYF. DNA for the CDR3: TGCGCCAGCAGCTTGGGGGGCGCGGTAGCCAAAAACATTCAGTACTTC.

On this clone itself: The same CDR3 arises from other DNA sequences in this sample as well. This chain joins TRBV30 and TRBJ2-3; 10 bases map to TRBD2. V gave up 5 bases and J gave up 4 bases; unmatched junction bases: 12. CDR3 length: 16 residues. Germline CDR1 and CDR2: GTSNPN and SVGIG (reference sequence). CDR3 coding DNA: TGTGCCTGGTCAAGGGTTTGGACTAGCGGCCCAGATACGCAGTATTTT. It encodes CAWSRVWTSGPDTQYF.

This clone was seen just once. The rearrangement joins TRBV28 to TRBJ2-1; 10 bases fit TRBD1. The CDR3 length is 15 residues. Germline CDR1 and CDR2: MDHEN and SYDVKM. V lost 6 bases to trimming and J lost 3 bases; unmatched junction nucleotides: 5. The CDR3 reads CASRPGQGYYNEQFF. The CDR3 bases are TGTGCCAGCAGACCGGGACAGGGGTACTACAATGAGCAGTTCTTC. Drawing the rest from reference TRBV28 and TRBJ2-1, the complete variable domain is DVKVTQSSRYLVKRTGEKVFLECVQDMDHENMFWYRQDPGLGLRLIYFSYDVKMKEKGDIPEGYSVSREKKERFSLILESASTNQTSMYLCASRPGQGYYNEQFFGPGTRLTVL.

This CDR3 reads CASSRGGERGNIQYF. The CDR3 nucleotides read TGTGCCAGTAGCCGAGGGGGAGAGAGAGGAAACATTCAGTACTTC. This chain connects TRBV19 to TRBJ2-4, with TRBD1 as a possible D gene (6 bases). V was shortened by 6 bases and J by 6 bases, with 18 bases between the two germline ends. The CDR3 length is 15 residues. Germline V lookup: CDR1 LNHDA, CDR2 SQIVND (reference sequence).

The chain is built from TRBV5-1 and TRBJ1-1; no clear D. Germline CDR1 SGHRS, CDR2 YFSETQ. This CDR3 region has 14 residues. The V end was cut by 0 bases, the J end by 3 bases, with 9 bases between. CDR3 residues: CASSLAGFHTEAFF. In DNA, the CDR3 is TGCGCCAGCAGCTTGGCGGGATTTCACACTGAAGCTTTCTTT. Based on the CDR3 plus reference TRBV5-1 and TRBJ1-1, the full variable domain is KAGVTQTPRYLIKTRGQQVTLSCSPISGHRSVSWYQQTPGQGLQFLFEYFSETQRNKGNFPGRFSGRQFSNSRSEMNVSTLELGDSALYLCASSLAGFHTEAFFGQGTRLTVV.

The CDR3 loop reads CASTGRRVYEQYF. The CDR3 coding sequence is TGTGCCAGCACCGGGAGGCGGGTCTACGAGCAGTACTTC. This chain joins TRBV2 and TRBJ2-7; 7 bases map to TRBD2. Germline assignment: CDR1 SNHLY and CDR2 FYNNEI. This CDR3 comprises 13 residues. Trimming removed 7 bases from V and 3 bases from J; junction bases left unmatched: 6.

This rearrangement joins TRBV5-1 to TRBJ1-5; unclear D gene. V dropped 4 bases and J dropped 0 bases, with 11 bases sitting between them. Germline CDR1 is SGHRS and CDR2 is YFSETQ. The CDR3 is made up of 15 amino acids. The CDR3 DNA reads as TGCGCCAGCAGCCTGGCGGGGAATAGCAATCAGCCCCAGCATTTT. Amino acids: CASSLAGNSNQPQHF.

The genes are TRBV11-2 and TRBJ1-2, with TRBD1 matching 7 bases. Germline CDR1 is SGHAT and CDR2 is FQNNGV. This CDR3 comprises 16 residues. After removal of 0 bases from V and 5 bases from J, the junction contained 9 bases not matched to a gene. This CDR3 is CASSLERTGPFYGYTF. The CDR3 DNA is TGTGCCAGCAGCTTAGAGAGGACAGGACCTTTTTATGGCTACACCTTC.

This clone was counted only a few times. The chain joins TRBV7-2 to TRBJ2-5; tentative D call: TRBD2 (6 bases). The germline V gene has CDR1 SGHTA and CDR2 FQGNSA. The CDR3 is made up of 17 amino acids. V was cut by 5 bases and J by 4 bases, with 23 bases left in between. CDR3 DNA sequence: TGTGCCAGCAGCCTCGTTGGGGGGTCGTCACAAGCAGAGACCCAGTACTTC. As protein: CASSLVGGSSQAETQYF.

This chain uses TRBV27 with TRBJ2-7; D is possibly TRBD1 (5 bases). Trimming took off 5 bases at V and 0 bases at J, with 11 bases between the two ends. The CDR3 totals 14 residues. The V gene's germline CDR1 is MNHEY and CDR2 SMNVEV (reference sequence). The CDR3 here is CASSKQASSYEQYF. The CDR3 DNA sequence: TGTGCCAGCAGTAAACAGGCTTCCTCCTACGAGCAGTACTTC.

V is TRBV4-3 and J is TRBJ2-7, with 8 bases that match TRBD1. V shed 3 bases and J 2 bases; nucleotides not matched to a gene: 3. The CDR3 consists of 14 residues. Germline V lookup: CDR1 LGHNA, CDR2 YSLEER. The CDR3 loop reads CASSHGQGPYEQYF. The CDR3 DNA sequence: TGCGCCAGCAGCCACGGACAGGGACCCTACGAGCAGTACTTC.

The chain carries TRBV6-5 and TRBJ1-2, with 10 positions matching TRBD1. V shed 7 bases and J 2 bases; nucleotides not matched to a gene: 4. Germline V gene lookup returns CDR1 MNHEY and CDR2 SVGAGI. The length of the CDR3 is 14 residues. The CDR3 bases are TGTGCCAGCACTAAGACAGGGGGCAACTATGGCTACACCTTC. The encoded protein is CASTKTGGNYGYTF.

V usage is TRBV7-8 and J usage is TRBJ1-3; a possible D gene is TRBD1 (6 bases). Trimming shortened V by 5 bases and J by 9 bases, and 23 bases separated the two germline ends. Germline lookup yields CDR1 SGHVS and CDR2 FQNEAQ. The CDR3 length is 16 residues. Here the CDR3 DNA reads TGTGCCAGCAGCCCAGACACGTTGGGGGCAGCAAGCACCATATATTTT. This encodes CASSPDTLGAASTIYF. Complete variable domain (other parts from reference TRBV7-8 and TRBJ1-3): GAGVSQSPRYKVAKRGQDVALRCDPISGHVSLFWYQQALGQGPEFLTYFQNEAQLDKSGLPSDRFFAERPEGSVSTLKIQRTQQEDSAVYLCASSPDTLGAASTIYFGEGSWLTVV.

This clone was picked up a small number of times. The V and J genes are TRBV5-4 and TRBJ2-4; TRBD2 aligns across 12 bases. The germline V gene encodes CDR1 SGHNT and CDR2 YYREEE (reference sequence). The CDR3 contains 18 residues. J was trimmed by 3 bases and V by 0 bases; bases with no gene match: 7. This chain's CDR3 is CASSLASLTSGSKNIQYF. In DNA, the CDR3 is TGTGCCAGCAGCTTGGCCTCTTTGACTAGCGGGAGCAAAAACATTCAGTACTTC.

The rearrangement joins TRBV7-2 to TRBJ2-1; TRBD2 might be the D (6 bases). Trimming removed 5 bases at V and 5 bases at J, with 10 bases between. Germline CDR1 SGHTA, CDR2 FQGNSA. The CDR3 runs to 13 residues. This CDR3 reads CASSLERDNEQFF. The CDR3 DNA follows: TGTGCCAGCAGCCTGGAGCGGGACAATGAGCAGTTCTTC.

The chain couples TRBV28 to TRBJ2-3; D is perhaps TRBD2 (6 bases). Trimming left V 5 bases short and J 4 bases short, with 16 bases between. This CDR3 spans 15 amino acids. Per the germline V gene, CDR1 is MDHEN and CDR2 is SYDVKM. The CDR3 region is CASSPERLVPDTQYF. The DNA for the CDR3 is TGTGCCAGCAGTCCCGAGCGACTAGTTCCAGATACGCAGTATTTT.

The chain recombines TRBV29-1 with TRBJ2-1, with 9 positions matching TRBD1. The CDR3 spans 15 residues. After removal of 6 bases from V and 7 bases from J, the junction contained 13 bases not matched to a gene. Germline lookup yields CDR1 SQVTM and CDR2 ANQGSEA. The CDR3, as DNA: TGCAGCGTATTTCGCCGAACAGGGGGCAAAAATGAGCAGTTCTTC. Translation gives CSVFRRTGGKNEQFF.